The 7 T cell receptor beta chains below were found in one sample sequenced in a study of technical replicates of blood from four donors. TCRdb keeps only in-frame clones here, not all; method: immunoSEQ multiplex PCR. The profile shows approximately 75,000 clones, about 97% of them singletons. Sequenced input: T cells isolated from PBMCs. These TCRs come from a human donor in good health.

This clone was counted once. The chain carries TRBV9 and TRBJ2-7; 9 bases are shared with TRBD2. Looked up from germline, CDR1 is SGDLS and CDR2 is YYNGEE. J gave up 3 bases and V 0 bases, and 7 bases lay outside the gene matches. This CDR3 is built from 16 residues. CDR3 protein: CASSVGAAGGNYEQYF. The CDR3 region has the DNA TGTGCCAGCAGCGTAGGGGCAGCGGGAGGAAACTACGAGCAGTACTTC.

The chain couples TRBV5-1 to TRBJ2-1, with 8 bases that match TRBD1. Trimming removed 3 bases from V and 6 bases from J; junction bases left unmatched: 2. Germline V CDR1 and CDR2: SGHRS, YFSETQ. CDR3 length equals 13 residues. CDR3 in DNA: TGCGCCAGCAGCTGGACAGGGATCAATGAGCAGTTCTTC. This encodes CASSWTGINEQFF.

The chain uses TRBV6-5 and TRBJ1-4; D is ambiguous. The V end lost 0 bases, the J end lost 6 bases, and 11 bases lay between the germline ends. The CDR3 loop spans 15 amino acids. Germline CDR1 is MNHEY and CDR2 is SVGAGI. The CDR3 sequence is CASSYSGFQHEKLFF. DNA for the CDR3: TGTGCCAGCAGTTACTCCGGGTTTCAGCATGAAAAACTGTTTTTT.

This chain uses TRBV5-1 with TRBJ1-1, with no clear D. The CDR3 loop spans 14 amino acids. The V gene lost 4 bases and the J gene lost 7 bases, with 17 bases spanning the gap. Germline CDR1 is SGHRS and CDR2 is YFSETQ. The CDR3 here is CASSPDILTDEAFF. The CDR3 nucleotides read TGCGCCAGCAGCCCCGATATACTCACAGATGAAGCTTTCTTT.

V and J are TRBV4-1 and TRBJ1-1; tentatively, D is TRBD1 (5 bases). Trimming pared 1 base from V and 4 bases from J, leaving 13 bases between. The germline V gene has CDR1 MGHRA and CDR2 YSYEKL. The CDR3 runs 15 residues. CDR3 coding DNA: TGCGCCAGCAGCCAAGGACAGCCCGTGAGCACTGAAGCTTTCTTT. This codes for CASSQGQPVSTEAFF.

The chain carries TRBV6-5 and TRBJ1-2, with D possibly being TRBD1 (5 bases). Trimming left V 8 bases short and J 3 bases short, with 16 bases between. The CDR3 is made up of 14 amino acids. CDR1 MNHEY and CDR2 SVGAGI come from the germline V gene. DNA of the CDR3: TGTGCCAGCCGCCGCGGACAAGACTACTATGGCTACACCTTC. It encodes CASRRGQDYYGYTF.

The count of this clone is one. The V gene is TRBV10-3, the J gene TRBJ2-4; 9 bases fit TRBD2. The CDR3 spans 15 residues. V dropped 0 bases and J dropped 9; count of bases not matched to a gene: 6. From germline, CDR1 is ENHRY and CDR2 SYGVKD. This CDR3 is CAISESMGLAGIQYF. The CDR3 nucleotides are TGTGCCATCAGTGAGTCCATGGGACTAGCTGGCATTCAGTACTTC.